Here is one T cell receptor (beta chain) with its context. Its antigen is not known. The data derive from a study of T cell responses to AZD1222 COVID-19 vaccine. Study-level points and caveats: Repertoires in all cases were sampled only once the peak T cell response had passed. Two doses of AZD1222 preceded a rise in Spike-specific TCR breadth and depth. Females made up more of the donors, who were largely white British, and clonal diversity may have come out too low.

The germline gives CDR1 LGHNA, CDR2 YSLEER. CDR3 length: 14 residues. Between the trimmed V and J ends, which lost 1 base and 4 bases, there was a span of 10 bases. The table came from immunoSEQ multiplex PCR; TCRdb's copy has only in-frame clones and leaves some out. The sample has about 120,000 clones, 70% to 90% seen once. The material was peripheral blood, obtained on day 0 of AZD1222 vaccination. The chain joins TRBV4-3 to TRBJ1-2; D unresolved. The sequence was obtained from an adult in good health. In nucleotides, the CDR3 is TGCGCCAGCAGCCAAGTTGGAGAAAGCTATGGCTACACCTTC. Its protein product is CASSQVGESYGYTF.